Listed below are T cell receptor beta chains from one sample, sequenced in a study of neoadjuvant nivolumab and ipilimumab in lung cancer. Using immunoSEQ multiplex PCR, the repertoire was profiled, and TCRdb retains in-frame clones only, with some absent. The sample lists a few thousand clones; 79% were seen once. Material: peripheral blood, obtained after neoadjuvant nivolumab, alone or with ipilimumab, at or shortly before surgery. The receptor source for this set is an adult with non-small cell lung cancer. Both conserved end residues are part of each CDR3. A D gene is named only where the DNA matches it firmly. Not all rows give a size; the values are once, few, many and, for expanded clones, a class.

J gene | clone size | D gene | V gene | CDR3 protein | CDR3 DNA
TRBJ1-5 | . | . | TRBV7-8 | CASSWGGDPRYQPQHF | TGTGCCAGCAGCTGGGGGGGCGACCCCCGCTATCAGCCCCAGCATTTT
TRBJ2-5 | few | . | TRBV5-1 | CASSEGRRRETQYF | TGCGCCAGCAGCGAGGGACGAAGAAGGGAGACCCAGTACTTC
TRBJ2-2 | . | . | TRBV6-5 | CASTGPNTGELFF | TGTGCCAGTACGGGGCCGAACACCGGGGAGCTGTTTTTT
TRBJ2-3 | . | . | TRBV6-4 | CASRAGTDTQYF | TGTGCCAGCAGGGCGGGCACAGATACGCAGTATTTT
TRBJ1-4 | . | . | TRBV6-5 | CASSPMTSSGALFF | TGTGCCAGCAGCCCCATGACCTCCAGCGGGGCACTGTTTTTT
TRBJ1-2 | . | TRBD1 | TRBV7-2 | CASSLVPGTGDYGYTF | TGTGCCAGCAGCTTAGTTCCCGGGACAGGGGACTATGGCTACACCTTC
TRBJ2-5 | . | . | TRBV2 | CASRAGHQETQYF | TGTGCCAGCAGGGCGGGGCACCAAGAGACCCAGTACTTC
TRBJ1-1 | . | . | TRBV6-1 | CASSEMELGVTEAFF | TGTGCCAGCAGTGAAATGGAACTAGGGGTTACTGAAGCTTTCTTT
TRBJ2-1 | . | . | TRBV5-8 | CASSASGTPNEQFF | TGTGCCAGCAGCGCCTCCGGGACCCCTAATGAGCAGTTCTTC
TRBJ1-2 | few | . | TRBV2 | CASSVGETYGYTF | TGTGCCAGCAGTGTGGGCGAAACTTATGGCTACACCTTC
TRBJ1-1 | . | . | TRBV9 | CATPVNTEAFF | TGTGCCACCCCCGTAAACACTGAAGCTTTCTTT
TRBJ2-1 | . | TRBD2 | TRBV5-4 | CASSHSRAGNNEQFF | TGTGCCAGCAGCCACAGCAGAGCGGGAAACAATGAGCAGTTCTTC
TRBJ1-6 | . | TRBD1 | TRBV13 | CASSVGQANSPLHF | TGTGCCAGCAGCGTAGGACAGGCAAATTCACCCCTCCACTTT
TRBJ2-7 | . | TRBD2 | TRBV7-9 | CASSPPSGRAFYEQYF | TGTGCCAGCAGCCCGCCTAGCGGGAGGGCCTTCTACGAGCAGTACTTC
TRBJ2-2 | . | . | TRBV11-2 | CASSFLRDTGELFF | TGTGCCAGCAGCTTTCTCAGGGATACCGGGGAGCTGTTTTTT
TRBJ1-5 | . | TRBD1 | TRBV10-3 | CANGQGIGQPQHF | TGTGCCAACGGACAGGGAATCGGGCAGCCCCAGCATTTT
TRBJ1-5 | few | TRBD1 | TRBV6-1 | CASSRGHGGNQPQHF | TGTGCCAGCAGCAGGGGGCATGGCGGCAATCAGCCCCAGCATTTT
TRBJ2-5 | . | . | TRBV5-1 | CASSPDLTKETQYF | TGCGCCAGCAGCCCCGACCTAACCAAAGAGACCCAGTACTTC
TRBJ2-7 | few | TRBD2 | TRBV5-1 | CASSSGGNEQYF | TGCGCCAGCAGCAGCGGGGGGAACGAGCAGTACTTC
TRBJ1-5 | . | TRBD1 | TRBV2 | CASSGLGQGTEPQHF | TGTGCCAGCAGTGGGTTAGGACAGGGGACTGAGCCCCAGCATTTT
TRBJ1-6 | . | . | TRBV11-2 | CASSLLRVPLHF | TGTGCCAGCAGCCTCCTACGGGTCCCCCTCCACTTT
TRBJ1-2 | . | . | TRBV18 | CASSPDRELSYTF | TGTGCCAGCTCACCGGACAGAGAGCTTTCCTACACCTTC
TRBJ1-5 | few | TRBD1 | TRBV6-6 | CASTGGGGRYDQPQHF | TGTGCCAGCACAGGAGGGGGCGGAAGGTATGACCAGCCCCAGCATTTT
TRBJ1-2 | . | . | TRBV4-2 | CASSQEDSATTNYGYTF | TGTGCCAGCAGCCAAGAGGATTCGGCTACGACTAACTATGGCTACACCTTC
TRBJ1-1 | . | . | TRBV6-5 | CASSYNREAFF | TGTGCCAGCAGTTACAATAGGGAAGCTTTCTTT
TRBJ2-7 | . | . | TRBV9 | CASSPPSGISYEQYF | TGTGCCAGCAGCCCCCCCAGCGGAATCTCCTACGAGCAGTACTTC
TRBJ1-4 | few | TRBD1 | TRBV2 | CASSAKQGYNEKLFF | TGTGCCAGCAGTGCCAAACAGGGGTATAATGAAAAACTGTTTTTT
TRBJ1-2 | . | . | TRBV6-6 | CAYRPGGSGGYTF | TGTGCCTATCGGCCGGGGGGATCGGGTGGCTACACCTTC
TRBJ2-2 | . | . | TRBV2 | CASRGPGELFF | TGTGCCAGCAGAGGTCCCGGGGAGCTGTTTTTT
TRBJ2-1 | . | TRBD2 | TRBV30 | CAWERGLAGGPNYNEQFF | TGTGCCTGGGAACGAGGCCTAGCGGGAGGGCCTAACTACAATGAGCAGTTCTTC
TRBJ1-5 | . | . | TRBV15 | CATSMDGSNQPQHF | TGTGCCACCAGCATGGACGGTAGCAATCAGCCCCAGCATTTT
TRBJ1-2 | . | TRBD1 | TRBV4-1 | CASSPGQGDGYTF | TGCGCCAGCAGCCCAGGACAGGGTGATGGCTACACCTTC
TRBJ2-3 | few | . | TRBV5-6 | CASSLVAIQDTQYF | TGTGCCAGCAGCTTGGTGGCTATCCAAGATACGCAGTATTTT
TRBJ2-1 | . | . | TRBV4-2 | CASGIGGPYNEQFF | TGTGCCAGCGGAATAGGGGGGCCTTACAATGAGCAGTTCTTC
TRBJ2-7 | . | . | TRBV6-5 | CASRRAGNSYEQYF | TGTGCCAGCAGGCGGGCGGGCAACTCCTACGAGCAGTACTTC
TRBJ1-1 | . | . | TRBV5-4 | CASSRVNTEAFF | TGTGCCAGCAGCCGGGTGAACACTGAAGCTTTCTTT
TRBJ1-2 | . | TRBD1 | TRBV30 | CAWSGGTGSGYTF | TGTGCCTGGAGTGGCGGGACAGGGTCCGGCTACACCTTC
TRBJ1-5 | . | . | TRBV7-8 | CASSPEGQLNQPQHF | TGTGCCAGCAGCCCAGAAGGACAATTAAATCAGCCCCAGCATTTT
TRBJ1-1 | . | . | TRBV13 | CASSLGRGVEAFF | TGTGCCAGCAGCTTAGGCCGAGGAGTTGAAGCTTTCTTT
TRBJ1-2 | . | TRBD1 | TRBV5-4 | CASSLVQGKDGYTF | TGTGCCAGCAGCTTGGTACAGGGGAAGGATGGCTACACCTTC
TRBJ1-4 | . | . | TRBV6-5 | CASSKGQSSEKLFF | TGTGCCAGCAGCAAAGGACAGTCTTCGGAAAAACTGTTTTTT
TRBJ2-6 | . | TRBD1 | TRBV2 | CASSTGVGANVLTF | TGTGCCAGCAGCACAGGGGTAGGGGCCAACGTCCTGACTTTC
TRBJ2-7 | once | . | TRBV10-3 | CAISESSLYRGLTGEQYF | TGTGCCATCAGTGAGTCCTCCCTCTACAGGGGACTAACCGGCGAGCAGTACTTC